This TCR beta chain was identified during a study of T cell responses to AZD1222 COVID-19 vaccine. Repertoires were generated with immunoSEQ multiplex PCR, while TCRdb's copy carries only in-frame clones and drops some. This repertoire shows 150,000 to 200,000 clones, 80% to 95% found once; its top ten account for approximately 1%. Study-wide points: Females made up more of the donors, who were largely white British, and clonal diversity may have come out too low. All repertoire sampling was performed exclusively after the peak T cell response. CD4 TCRs linked to vaccination spanned spike, dominating at 160-218 and 743-854. At baseline, just 5 or 6 AZD1222 recipients tested seropositive.

There are 14 residues in the CDR3. Losses at the gene ends were 5 bases for V and 6 bases for J; bases not matched to a gene: 7. CDR1 MNHEY and CDR2 SMNVEV come from the germline V gene (reference sequence). Of note for this clone: What it recognizes is unknown.

V gene TRBV27 combines with J gene TRBJ1-5; 7 nucleotides agree with TRBD1. This receptor was taken from an adult who received the AZD1222 COVID-19 vaccine. Specimen: peripheral blood, collected 28 days after the second AZD1222 dose. DNA for the CDR3: TGTGCCAGCAGTCCAACAGGGGCAGTTCAGCCCCAGCATTTT. This codes for CASSPTGAVQPQHF.